This note documents a single T cell receptor beta chain sequence. The CDR3 end is not reached by the read, which stops 3 residues before it; the germline J gene fills it in. Trimming cost V 6 bases and J 4 bases, with 15 bases left between them. Germline loops: CDR1 LNHDA, CDR2 SQIVND (reference sequence). This CDR3 is 14 amino acids long. Equal genomic DNA amounts from CVID and control samples were sequenced. Assay used: immunoSEQ multiplex PCR; TCRdb lists only in-frame clones, some missing. The sample contains under 60,000 clones, none of them singletons. This specimen comes from a study of T cell clonality in common variable immunodeficiency.

The sample was peripheral blood mononuclear cells. This TCR was recovered from a person between 18 and 70 years old in good health. The rearrangement links TRBV19 to TRBJ1-2; maybe TRBD1 (6 bases). The CDR3: CASSRRGALYGYTF. The part of the CDR3 DNA that was read is TGTGCCAGTAGCCGTCGGGGGGCACTCTATGGC.